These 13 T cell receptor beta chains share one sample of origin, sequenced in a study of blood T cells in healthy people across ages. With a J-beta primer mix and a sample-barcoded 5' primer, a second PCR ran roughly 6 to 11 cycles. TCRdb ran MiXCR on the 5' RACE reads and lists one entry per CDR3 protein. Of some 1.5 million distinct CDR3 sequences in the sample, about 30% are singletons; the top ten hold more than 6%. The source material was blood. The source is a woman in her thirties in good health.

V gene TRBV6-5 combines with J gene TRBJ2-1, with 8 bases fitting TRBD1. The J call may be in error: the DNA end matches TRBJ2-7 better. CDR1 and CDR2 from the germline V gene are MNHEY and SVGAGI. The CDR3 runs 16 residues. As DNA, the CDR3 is TGTGCCAGCAGTTCCAGGACAGGGACCTCCTACAATGAGCAGTACTTC. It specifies CASSSRTGTSYNEQYF.

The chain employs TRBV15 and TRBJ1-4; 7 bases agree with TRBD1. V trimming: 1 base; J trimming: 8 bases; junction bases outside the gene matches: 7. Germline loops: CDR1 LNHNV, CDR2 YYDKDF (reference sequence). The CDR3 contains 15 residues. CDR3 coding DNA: TGTGCCACCAGCAGAGGGAAGACAGGGTCGGAAAAACTGTTTTTT. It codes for CATSRGKTGSEKLFF.

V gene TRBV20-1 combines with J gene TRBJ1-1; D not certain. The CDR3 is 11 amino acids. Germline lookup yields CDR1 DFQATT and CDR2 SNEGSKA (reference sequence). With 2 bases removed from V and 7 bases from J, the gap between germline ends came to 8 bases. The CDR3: CSARQDLEAFF. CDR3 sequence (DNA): TGCAGTGCTAGACAGGACCTTGAAGCTTTCTTT.

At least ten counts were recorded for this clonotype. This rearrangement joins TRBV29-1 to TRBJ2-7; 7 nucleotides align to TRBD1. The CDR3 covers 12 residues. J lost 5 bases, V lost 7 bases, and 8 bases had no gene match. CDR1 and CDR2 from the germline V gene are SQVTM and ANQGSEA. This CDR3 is CSAGSTGNEQYF. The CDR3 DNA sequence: TGCAGCGCCGGCTCGACAGGGAACGAGCAGTACTTC.

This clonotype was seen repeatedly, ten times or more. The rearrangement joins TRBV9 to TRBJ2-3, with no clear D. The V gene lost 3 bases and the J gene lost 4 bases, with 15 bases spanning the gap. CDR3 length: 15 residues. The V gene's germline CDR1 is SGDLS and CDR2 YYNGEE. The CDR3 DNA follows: TGTGCCAGCAGCGATCCAACGGAGTCGGCAGATACGCAGTATTTT. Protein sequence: CASSDPTESADTQYF.

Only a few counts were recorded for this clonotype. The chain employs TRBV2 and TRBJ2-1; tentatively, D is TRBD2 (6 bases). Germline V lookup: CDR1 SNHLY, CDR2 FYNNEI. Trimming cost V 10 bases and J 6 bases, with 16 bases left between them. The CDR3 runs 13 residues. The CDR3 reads CANSLSSVNEQFF. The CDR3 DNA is TGTGCCAACAGCCTCTCTAGCGTCAATGAGCAGTTCTTC.

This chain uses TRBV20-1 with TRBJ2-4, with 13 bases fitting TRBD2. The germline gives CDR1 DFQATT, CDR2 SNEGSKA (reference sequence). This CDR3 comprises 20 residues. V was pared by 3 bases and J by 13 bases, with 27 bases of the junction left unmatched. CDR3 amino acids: CSASGTSGNLISSLYNEQYF. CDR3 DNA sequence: TGCAGTGCTAGTGGGACTAGCGGGAACCTGATCTCCTCTCTCTACAATGAGCAGTACTTC.

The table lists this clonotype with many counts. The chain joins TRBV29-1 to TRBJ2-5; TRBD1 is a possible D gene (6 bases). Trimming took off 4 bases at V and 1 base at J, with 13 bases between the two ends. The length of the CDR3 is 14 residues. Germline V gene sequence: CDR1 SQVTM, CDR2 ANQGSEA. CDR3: CSVVPGHRQETQYF. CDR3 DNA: TGCAGCGTTGTGCCGGGACACCGCCAAGAGACCCAGTACTTC.

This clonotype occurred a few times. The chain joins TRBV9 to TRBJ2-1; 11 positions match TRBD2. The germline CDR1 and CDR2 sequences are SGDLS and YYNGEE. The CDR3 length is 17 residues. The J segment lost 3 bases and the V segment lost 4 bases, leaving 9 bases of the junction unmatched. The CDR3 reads CASSIRGGTSGYNEQFF. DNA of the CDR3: TGTGCCAGCAGCATAAGGGGGGGGACTAGCGGCTACAATGAGCAGTTCTTC.

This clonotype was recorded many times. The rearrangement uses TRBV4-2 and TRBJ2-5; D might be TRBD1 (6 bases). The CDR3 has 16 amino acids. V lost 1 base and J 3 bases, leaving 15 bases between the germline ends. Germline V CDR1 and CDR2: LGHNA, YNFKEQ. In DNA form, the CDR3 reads TGTGCCAGCAGCCAAGGGTGGCAGGGGCGCAAAGAGACCCAGTACTTC. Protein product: CASSQGWQGRKETQYF.

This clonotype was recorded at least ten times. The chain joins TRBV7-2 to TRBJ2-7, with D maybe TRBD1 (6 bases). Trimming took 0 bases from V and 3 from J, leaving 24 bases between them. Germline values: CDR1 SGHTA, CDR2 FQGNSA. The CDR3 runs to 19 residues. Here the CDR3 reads CASSLALRGKPSSNYEQYF. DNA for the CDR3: TGTGCCAGCAGCTTAGCACTAAGGGGGAAGCCGAGTTCAAACTACGAGCAGTACTTC.

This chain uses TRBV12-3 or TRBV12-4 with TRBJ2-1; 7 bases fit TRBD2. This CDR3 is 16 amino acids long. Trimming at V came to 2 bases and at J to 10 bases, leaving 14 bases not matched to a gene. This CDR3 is CASSLIWGLTSGEQFF. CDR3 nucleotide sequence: TGTGCCAGCAGTTTAATTTGGGGACTAACTAGTGGGGAGCAGTTCTTC.

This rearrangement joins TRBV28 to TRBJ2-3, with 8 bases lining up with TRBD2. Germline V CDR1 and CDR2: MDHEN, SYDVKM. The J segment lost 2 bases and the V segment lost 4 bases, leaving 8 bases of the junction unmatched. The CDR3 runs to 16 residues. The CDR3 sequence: CASSSGGVVPTDTQYF. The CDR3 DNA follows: TGTGCCAGCAGTTCCGGGGGGGTCGTCCCCACAGATACGCAGTATTTT.